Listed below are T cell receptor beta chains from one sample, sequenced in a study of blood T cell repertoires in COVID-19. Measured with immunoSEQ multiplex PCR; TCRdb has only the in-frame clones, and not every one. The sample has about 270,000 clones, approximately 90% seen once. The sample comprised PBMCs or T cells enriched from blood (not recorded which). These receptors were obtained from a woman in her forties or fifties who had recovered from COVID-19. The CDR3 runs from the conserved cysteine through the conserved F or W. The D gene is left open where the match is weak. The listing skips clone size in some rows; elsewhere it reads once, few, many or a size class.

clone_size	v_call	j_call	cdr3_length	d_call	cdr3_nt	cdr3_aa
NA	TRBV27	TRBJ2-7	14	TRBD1	TGTGCCAGCAGTTTCAGTTTGGACAGGGGCGAGCAGTACTTC	CASSFSLDRGEQYF
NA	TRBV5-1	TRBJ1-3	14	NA	TGCGCCAGCAGCTCCGGGGGCTCTGGAAACACCATATATTTT	CASSSGGSGNTIYF
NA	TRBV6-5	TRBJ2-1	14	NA	TGTGCCAGCAGGGCGGGGCCCGCCTACAATGAGCAGTTCTTC	CASRAGPAYNEQFF
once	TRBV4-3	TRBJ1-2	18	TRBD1	TGCGCCAGCAGCCAAGATGAAGCCGGGACAGGGACAAACTATGGCTACACCTTC	CASSQDEAGTGTNYGYTF
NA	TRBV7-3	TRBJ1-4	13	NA	TGTGCCAGCAGTAACGGGGGGTACGAAAAACTGTTTTTT	CASSNGGYEKLFF
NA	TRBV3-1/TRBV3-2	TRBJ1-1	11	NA	TGTGCCAGCCGAAGGGGCCCTGAAGCTTTCTTT	CASRRGPEAFF
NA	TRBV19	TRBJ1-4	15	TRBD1	TGTGCCAGTAGCCGGACAGGAGCAACTAATGAAAAACTGTTTTTT	CASSRTGATNEKLFF
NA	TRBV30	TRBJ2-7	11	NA	TGTGCCTGGACAGGGAGGCACGAGCAGTACTTC	CAWTGRHEQYF
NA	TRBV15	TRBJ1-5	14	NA	TGTGCCACCAGCAGAGACCAGCGGCATCAGCCCCAGCATTTT	CATSRDQRHQPQHF
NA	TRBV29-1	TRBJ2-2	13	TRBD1	TGCAGCGTTGAAAGGGGGCAGGTCGGGGAGCTGTTTTTT	CSVERGQVGELFF
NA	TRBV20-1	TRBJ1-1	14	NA	TGCAGTGCCAGTCAGCCAGGGTGGAACACTGAAGCTTTCTTT	CSASQPGWNTEAFF
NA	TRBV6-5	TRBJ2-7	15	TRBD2	TGTGCCAGCAGCCGGGGGACTAGCGGCTCCTACGAGCAGTACTTC	CASSRGTSGSYEQYF
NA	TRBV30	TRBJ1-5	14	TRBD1	TGTGCCTGGAGTGTACCAGGGGGTAATCAGCCCCAGCATTTT	CAWSVPGGNQPQHF
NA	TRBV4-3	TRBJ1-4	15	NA	TGCGCCAGCAGCCAAAAAACAGGTGGTAATGAAAAACTGTTTTTT	CASSQKTGGNEKLFF
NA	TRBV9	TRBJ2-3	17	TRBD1	TGTGCCAGCAGCGCAAGAGGGGACAGGGGGCTGGGAGATACGCAGTATTTT	CASSARGDRGLGDTQYF
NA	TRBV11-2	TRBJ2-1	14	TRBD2	TGTGCCAGCAGCCAGACTAGCCGGATCAATGAGCAGTTCTTC	CASSQTSRINEQFF
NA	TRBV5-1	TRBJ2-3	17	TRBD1	TGCGCCAGCAGCTTACCTTTTACAGGGGGCGGTGCGGATACGCAGTATTTT	CASSLPFTGGGADTQYF
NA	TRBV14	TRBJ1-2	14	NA	TGTGCCAGCAGCCAAGGGGGGCCCAACTATGGCTACACCTTC	CASSQGGPNYGYTF
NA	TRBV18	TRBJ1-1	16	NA	TGTGCCAGCTCACTCCGTACCGCAGGTTCGAACACTGAAGCTTTCTTT	CASSLRTAGSNTEAFF
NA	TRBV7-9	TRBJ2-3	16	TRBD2	TGTGCCAGCAGCTTATTAGCGGGAGGGCGGGCAGATACGCAGTATTTT	CASSLLAGGRADTQYF
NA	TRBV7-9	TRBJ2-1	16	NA	TGTGCCAGCAGCTTAGCGTTGCGAGCGACGGGCAATGAGCAGTTCTTC	CASSLALRATGNEQFF
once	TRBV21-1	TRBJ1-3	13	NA	TGTGCCAGCAGCAACAGGGCCCTAAACACCATATATTTT	CASSNRALNTIYF
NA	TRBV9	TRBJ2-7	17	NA	TGTGCCAGCAGCGGCAAGAATCCGGGACCCTCAGGGGCCGAGCAGTACTTC	CASSGKNPGPSGAEQYF
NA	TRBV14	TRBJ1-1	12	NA	TGTGCCAGCAGCCAGAGACAGGCCAAAGCTTTCTTT	CASSQRQAKAFF
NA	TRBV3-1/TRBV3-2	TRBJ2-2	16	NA	TGTGCCAGCAGCCAAGATGACGGCTCCGGGATCGGGGAGCTGTTTTTT	CASSQDDGSGIGELFF
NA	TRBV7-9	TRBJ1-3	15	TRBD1	TGTGCCAGCAGCTTAACAGGGGTTTCTGGAAACACCATATATTTT	CASSLTGVSGNTIYF